The 29 T cell receptor beta chains in this list originate from one sample, sequenced in a study of shared clonotypes between healthy human individuals. Using immunoSEQ multiplex PCR, the repertoire was profiled, and TCRdb retains in-frame clones only, with some absent. The sample includes around 2.1 million clones, approximately 95% seen only once; the top ten take approximately 0.13%. Input material: naive CD4+ T cells sorted from blood. The subset is: CD45RA+ positively selected. Receptor source: a young man in good health.

The chain links TRBV11-3 to TRBJ2-1; either TRBD1 or TRBD2 may supply D (5 bases each). Germline V gene data show CDR1 as SGHNT and CDR2 as YENEEA. V gave up 4 bases and J gave up 12 bases, with 16 bases separating them. The CDR3 has 13 residues. The CDR3 DNA is TGTGCCAGCAGCTCAGGGACCTCAGGCGCGCAGTTCTTC. Its translation is CASSSGTSGAQFF. The complete variable domain, with remaining parts taken from reference TRBV11-3 and TRBJ2-1, reads EAGVVQSPRYKIIEKKQPVAFWCNPISGHNTLYWYLQNLGQGPELLIRYENEEAVDDSQLPKDRFSAERLKGVDSTLKIQPAELGDSAVYLCASSSGTSGAQFFGPGTRLTVL.

This clone was found once. J is TRBJ1-1 and V is TRBV6-1, with TRBD1 matching 8 bases. The germline CDR1 and CDR2 sequences are MNHNS and SASEGT. This CDR3 contains 13 residues. V trimming: 6 bases; J trimming: 7 bases; junction bases outside the gene matches: 7. CDR3 nucleotides: TGTGCCAGCAGCCCGACAGGGGAAGGTGAAGCTTTCTTT. Amino acid sequence: CASSPTGEGEAFF.

The chain has TRBV11-2 and TRBJ1-1; no reliable D call. The V gene's germline CDR1 is SGHAT and CDR2 FQNNGV. This CDR3 contains 16 residues. V gave up 0 bases and J gave up 0 bases, with 11 bases separating them. CDR3 residues: CASSLESGLLNTEAFF. In nucleotides, the CDR3 is TGTGCCAGCAGCTTAGAGTCCGGACTCCTGAACACTGAAGCTTTCTTT.

This clone was recorded a few times. The CDR3 DNA reads TGCGCCAGCAGCGGGACAGGGTCCTATGGCTACACCTTC. Protein sequence: CASSGTGSYGYTF. The chain recombines TRBV5-1 with TRBJ1-2; 9 nucleotides line up with TRBD1. CDR3 size: 13 residues. The V segment lost 4 bases and the J segment 4 bases; nucleotides outside the gene matches: 2. The germline V gene has CDR1 SGHRS and CDR2 YFSETQ.

This chain connects TRBV7-2 to TRBJ2-2; D unclear. Trimming left V 5 bases short and J 0 bases short, with 10 bases between. CDR1 is SGHTA and CDR2 is FQGNSA in the germline V gene. This CDR3 has 15 amino acids. CDR3 in DNA: TGTGCCAGCAGCGCTAGTCATTCGAACACCGGGGAGCTGTTTTTT. This translates into CASSASHSNTGELFF.

As DNA, the CDR3 is TGTGCCACCTCCGGGCTCCCGACGGGTCTGTTTTTT. This codes for CATSGLPTGLFF. The chain uses TRBV6-1 and TRBJ1-4, with D unclear. Trimming cost V 10 bases and J 14 bases, with 20 bases left between them. The germline gives CDR1 MNHNS, CDR2 SASEGT. The CDR3 contains 12 residues.

The rearrangement links TRBV2 to TRBJ2-5; 8 nucleotides align to TRBD1. The V segment lost 4 bases and the J segment 5 bases; nucleotides outside the gene matches: 9. The germline gives CDR1 SNHLY, CDR2 FYNNEI. The CDR3 has 15 residues. The CDR3 sequence is CASSGRQGSGETQYF. In DNA, the CDR3 is TGTGCCAGCAGTGGGAGACAGGGGTCAGGGGAGACCCAGTACTTC.

The chain links TRBV7-6 to TRBJ1-1; TRBD1 might be the D (6 bases). V was pared by 6 bases and J by 8 bases, with 10 bases between. CDR1 and CDR2 (germline): SGHVS, FNYEAQ. The CDR3 runs 11 residues. CDR3 in DNA: TGTGCCAGCAGTGTTGGGACAGAAGCTTTCTTT. Amino acid sequence: CASSVGTEAFF.

The chain employs TRBV30 and TRBJ2-7; D ambiguous. The V gene's germline CDR1 is GTSNPN and CDR2 SVGIG (reference sequence). This CDR3 is built from 12 residues. V was cut by 3 bases and J by 2 bases, with 8 bases left in between. This CDR3 reads CAWSGSAYEQYF. CDR3 DNA sequence: TGTGCCTGGAGCGGGTCTGCCTACGAGCAGTACTTC.

The chain carries TRBV28 and TRBJ2-3, with a tentative D call TRBD2 (6 bases). CDR1 MDHEN and CDR2 SYDVKM come from the germline V gene. Trimming took off 8 bases at V and 4 bases at J, with 22 bases between the two ends. The CDR3 totals 16 residues. The CDR3 reads CASRSGFGASADTQYF. The CDR3 DNA reads as TGTGCCAGCCGCTCTGGATTCGGGGCTAGCGCAGATACGCAGTATTTT.

This clone was picked up a small number of times. The rearrangement joins TRBV20-1 to TRBJ1-1, with D unresolved. The germline gives CDR1 DFQATT, CDR2 SNEGSKA (reference sequence). Trimming stripped 2 bases from V and 7 bases from J, with 8 bases between. The CDR3 is made up of 11 amino acids. Here the CDR3 reads CSARYRGEAFF. The CDR3, as DNA: TGCAGTGCTAGATACCGGGGTGAAGCTTTCTTT.

The chain is built from TRBV5-1 and TRBJ2-5; TRBD2 agrees at 9 bases. V trimming: 3 bases; J trimming: 7 bases; junction bases outside the gene matches: 7. This CDR3 has 14 amino acids. Germline CDR1 SGHRS, CDR2 YFSETQ. CDR3 in DNA: TGCGCCAGCAGCTCTGATAGCGGGAGTGGGACCCAGTACTTC. Protein: CASSSDSGSGTQYF.

The gene calls are TRBV6-1 and TRBJ1-5; D gene uncertain. The CDR3 covers 14 residues. Trimming pared 4 bases from V and 3 bases from J, leaving 10 bases between. Looked up from germline, CDR1 is MNHNS and CDR2 is SASEGT. CDR3 nucleotides: TGTGCCAGCAGTGGCCAATTGAACAATCAGCCCCAGCATTTT. Residues: CASSGQLNNQPQHF.

V usage is TRBV28 and J usage is TRBJ2-2; D is undetermined. CDR3 length: 13 residues. CDR1 and CDR2 from the germline V gene are MDHEN and SYDVKM. V was trimmed by 6 bases and J by 3 bases, leaving 8 bases between them. CDR3 sequence reads: CASSTTDTGELFF. DNA for the CDR3: TGTGCCAGCAGCACTACGGACACCGGGGAGCTGTTTTTT. The full variable domain, in which reference TRBV28 and TRBJ2-2 provide the parts outside the CDR3, is DVKVTQSSRYLVKRTGEKVFLECVQDMDHENMFWYRQDPGLGLRLIYFSYDVKMKEKGDIPEGYSVSREKKERFSLILESASTNQTSMYLCASSTTDTGELFFGEGSRLTVL.

This chain's CDR3 is CASGTTWGNEQFF. The CDR3 DNA follows: TGTGCCAGCGGAACGACTTGGGGGAATGAGCAGTTCTTC. This sequence joins TRBV27 and TRBJ2-1; D is tentatively TRBD1 or TRBD2 (5 bases each). CDR3 length: 13 amino acids. Trimming took off 8 bases at V and 7 bases at J, with 15 bases between the two ends. Germline lookup yields CDR1 MNHEY and CDR2 SMNVEV (reference sequence).

V and J are TRBV7-9 and TRBJ2-2; 9 nucleotides line up with TRBD2. V shed 7 bases and J 7 bases; nucleotides not matched to a gene: 7. The CDR3 is 14 amino acids. Per germline, CDR1 SEHNR and CDR2 FQNEAQ (reference sequence). The DNA of the CDR3 is TGTGCCAGCACTCTAGCGGGATTGGTCGGGGAGCTGTTTTTT. As protein: CASTLAGLVGELFF.

This chain joins TRBV7-9 and TRBJ2-7, with TRBD2 matching 14 bases. This CDR3 comprises 17 residues. V shed 5 bases and J 5 bases; nucleotides not matched to a gene: 11. Germline-derived CDR1 and CDR2 are SEHNR and FQNEAQ (reference sequence). This CDR3 is CASSAGTSGRREHEQYF. The CDR3 nucleotides read TGTGCCAGCAGCGCCGGGACTAGCGGGAGAAGGGAACACGAGCAGTACTTC.

This chain links TRBV5-1 with TRBJ2-2; TRBD2 aligns across 12 bases. The CDR3 contains 15 residues. The germline CDR1 and CDR2 sequences are SGHRS and YFSETQ. Trimming cost V 4 bases and J 5 bases; bases outside gene matches: 3. The CDR3 DNA reads as TGCGCCAGCAGCCTAGCGGGAGGGAGGACCGGGGAGCTGTTTTTT. Protein: CASSLAGGRTGELFF.

The rearrangement uses TRBV6-5 and TRBJ2-7; the match to TRBD2 covers 8 bases. The CDR3 totals 16 residues. CDR1 and CDR2 (germline): MNHEY, SVGAGI. Trimming took 4 bases from V and 2 from J; bases not matched to a gene: 10. CDR3 in DNA: TGTGCCAGCAGTTCGAGTGGGGTAGCGGGGACCTACGAGCAGTACTTC. Its protein is CASSSSGVAGTYEQYF.

This clone is a singleton in its sample. The chain employs TRBV28 and TRBJ2-3, with D possibly being TRBD1 (6 bases). V was clipped by 6 bases and J by 1 base, with 8 bases between them. CDR1 is MDHEN and CDR2 is SYDVKM in the germline V gene. CDR3 length: 13 amino acids. CDR3 in DNA: TGTGCCAGCAGGGGGGCAGGCACAGATACGCAGTATTTT. Residues: CASRGAGTDTQYF. Drawing the rest from reference TRBV28 and TRBJ2-3, the complete variable domain is DVKVTQSSRYLVKRTGEKVFLECVQDMDHENMFWYRQDPGLGLRLIYFSYDVKMKEKGDIPEGYSVSREKKERFSLILESASTNQTSMYLCASRGAGTDTQYFGPGTRLTVL.

This chain connects TRBV27 to TRBJ1-5; the D is unclear. CDR3 length equals 14 residues. V lost 3 bases to trimming and J lost 2 bases, with 8 bases between them. Germline lookup yields CDR1 MNHEY and CDR2 SMNVEV (reference sequence). The CDR3 DNA sequence: TGTGCCAGCAGTTTGGTTAGAGGCAATCAGCCCCAGCATTTT. Its protein is CASSLVRGNQPQHF.

The chain joins TRBV6-5 to TRBJ1-5; TRBD1 agrees at 7 bases. Germline values: CDR1 MNHEY, CDR2 SVGAGI. The CDR3 is 16 residues long. The V and J ends lost 0 bases and 4 bases, in that order; junction bases with no gene match: 6. CDR3 residues: CASSYSSQGGNQPQHF. In nucleotides, the CDR3 is TGTGCCAGCAGTTACTCGAGTCAGGGGGGGAATCAGCCCCAGCATTTT.

The chain combines TRBV11-2 with TRBJ2-1, with D hard to call. CDR1 and CDR2 from the germline V gene are SGHAT and FQNNGV. This CDR3 has 13 residues. V lost 4 bases, J lost 9 bases, and 13 bases lay in between. The CDR3 region is CASSWVVGSEQFF. In nucleotides, the CDR3 is TGTGCCAGCAGCTGGGTCGTTGGTAGTGAGCAGTTCTTC.

This sequence joins TRBV5-4 and TRBJ1-1; D unresolved. Germline CDR1 reads SGHNT; CDR2 reads YYREEE (reference sequence). The CDR3 totals 14 residues. The V end was cut by 4 bases, the J end by 3 bases, with 13 bases between. CDR3 loop: CASSTDMGYTEAFF. Here the CDR3 DNA reads TGTGCCAGCAGCACTGATATGGGGTACACTGAAGCTTTCTTT.

The chain joins TRBV19 to TRBJ2-1; no clear D. This CDR3 has 15 amino acids. Trimming cost V 4 bases and J 7 bases, with 17 bases left between them. Germline V CDR1 and CDR2: LNHDA, SQIVND (reference sequence). The CDR3 here is CASSNPLGAVNEQFF. The DNA for the CDR3 is TGTGCCAGTAGTAATCCTTTGGGTGCTGTAAATGAGCAGTTCTTC.

V usage is TRBV20-1 and J usage is TRBJ2-7; weak D call: TRBD1 (6 bases). Germline CDR1 and CDR2: DFQATT and SNEGSKA (reference sequence). The V gene lost 6 bases and the J gene lost 5 bases, with 11 bases spanning the gap. The CDR3 loop spans 11 amino acids. The CDR3 DNA reads as TGCAGTGCGGATACAGGGAACGAGCAGTACTTC. It yields the protein CSADTGNEQYF.

The V and J genes are TRBV7-2 and TRBJ1-6; 7 nucleotides match TRBD1. The CDR3 sequence is 16 residues long. Trimming cost V 4 bases and J 7 bases; bases outside gene matches: 10. Germline V lookup: CDR1 SGHTA, CDR2 FQGNSA. The CDR3 nucleotides read TGTGCCAGCAGCTCCGATACAGGGGCAGGGAATTCACCCCTCCACTTT. Protein sequence: CASSSDTGAGNSPLHF. Together with reference TRBV7-2 and TRBJ1-6, the CDR3 gives the full variable domain: GAGVSQSPSNKVTEKGKDVELRCDPISGHTALYWYRQSLGQGLEFLIYFQGNSAPDKSGLPSDRFSAERTGGSVSTLTIQRTQQEDSAVYLCASSSDTGAGNSPLHFGNGTRLTVT.

This chain uses TRBV5-1 with TRBJ2-3; maybe TRBD1 (6 bases). The germline V gene encodes CDR1 SGHRS and CDR2 YFSETQ. This CDR3 has 15 amino acids. V was trimmed by 3 bases and J by 2 bases, leaving 13 bases between them. In DNA, the CDR3 is TGCGCCAGCAGCTCTCCGGGACAAAACACAGATACGCAGTATTTT. It specifies CASSSPGQNTDTQYF.

The CDR3 DNA is TGTGCCAGCAGTTATCAGCATTCTAACTATGGCTACACCTTC. This codes for CASSYQHSNYGYTF. The rearrangement uses TRBV6-6 and TRBJ1-2; the D is unclear. There are 14 residues in the CDR3. Germline CDR1 reads MNHNY; CDR2 reads SVGAGI (reference sequence). The V end lost 3 bases, the J end lost 0 bases, and 8 bases lay between the germline ends.